Each of the 10 T cell receptor beta chains below was sequenced from the same sample in a study of control samples from healthy donors and cancer patients. Using immunoSEQ multiplex PCR, the repertoire was profiled, and TCRdb retains in-frame clones only, with some absent. The sample lists about 180,000 clones; about 92% were seen once. Sequenced: blood. The receptors were sampled from a man aged 25-45 years in good health.

The chain couples TRBV5-4 to TRBJ1-1; the match to TRBD1 covers 10 bases. CDR3 length: 15 amino acids. CDR1 is SGHNT and CDR2 is YYREEE in the germline V gene (reference sequence). V dropped 4 bases and J dropped 2; count of bases not matched to a gene: 5. This CDR3 reads CASSPGQGLNTEAFF. In DNA form, the CDR3 reads TGTGCCAGCAGCCCGGGACAGGGGCTAAACACTGAAGCTTTCTTT.

The chain links TRBV2 to TRBJ1-5; no firm D call. The germline V gene has CDR1 SNHLY and CDR2 FYNNEI. This CDR3 comprises 10 residues. Trimming pared 6 bases from V and 11 bases from J, leaving 8 bases between. CDR3 sequence (DNA): TGTGCCAGCAGCCTAGTTGCCCAGCATTTT. Amino acid sequence: CASSLVAQHF.

The chain uses TRBV21-1 and TRBJ2-7; TRBD1, the table's D call, was not compared with the DNA. TRBV21-1 is reported as a pseudogene. The CDR3 covers 14 residues. This CDR3 reads CASSKGQPLYEQYF. The CDR3 DNA reads TGTGCCAGCAGCAAAGGACAGCCTTTATACGAGCAGTACTTC.

V and J are TRBV7-2 and TRBJ2-2; 11 nucleotides match TRBD2. The CDR3 has 17 residues. V lost 1 base, J lost 4 bases, and 5 bases stayed unmatched. Germline V gene data show CDR1 as SGHTA and CDR2 as FQGNSA. This chain's CDR3 is CASSLVALAGGTGELFF. The CDR3 DNA sequence: TGTGCCAGCAGCTTAGTGGCCCTAGCGGGAGGCACCGGGGAGCTGTTTTTT.

The CDR3 here is CATSREGGGSYEQYF. The CDR3 DNA follows: TGTGCCACCAGCAGAGAAGGGGGCGGCTCCTACGAGCAGTACTTC. This sequence joins TRBV15 and TRBJ2-7; TRBD1 matches at 7 bases. V lost 0 bases and J lost 0; bases outside the gene matches: 2. Germline V CDR1 and CDR2: LNHNV, YYDKDF (reference sequence). The CDR3 has 15 residues. Together with reference TRBV15 and TRBJ2-7, the CDR3 gives the full variable domain: DAMVIQNPRYQVTQFGKPVTLSCSQTLNHNVMYWYQQKSSQAPKLLFHYYDKDFNNEADTPDNFQSRRPNTSFCFLDIRSPGLGDTAMYLCATSREGGGSYEQYFGPGTRLTVT.

This chain connects TRBV5-1 to TRBJ1-1, with D maybe TRBD1 (6 bases). This CDR3 contains 15 residues. Trimming removed 2 bases from V and 1 base from J, with 12 bases in between. Germline V gene data show CDR1 as SGHRS and CDR2 as YFSETQ. CDR3: CASSLSLQGNTEAFF. The DNA of the CDR3 is TGCGCCAGCAGCTTAAGTCTACAGGGGAACACTGAAGCTTTCTTT.

CDR3 in amino acids: CASSLAGIAGANVLTF. The CDR3 nucleotides read TGCGCCAGCAGCTTGGCCGGGATTGCTGGGGCCAACGTCCTGACTTTC. The V call is TRBV5-1, the J call TRBJ2-6, with D maybe TRBD2 (5 bases). The ends were cut back, 0 bases at V and 2 bases at J, with 9 bases in the middle. The CDR3 contains 16 residues. Germline V gene lookup returns CDR1 SGHRS and CDR2 YFSETQ.

This sequence joins TRBV3-1 (or the pseudogene TRBV3-2) and TRBJ2-3, with TRBD2 matching 12 bases. In germline, CDR1 is LGHDT, CDR2 YNNKEL (reference sequence). Trimming removed 1 base from V and 4 bases from J; junction bases left unmatched: 0. The CDR3 runs to 15 residues. The CDR3 DNA follows: TGTGCCAGCAGCCAAGCTAGCGGGAGGGCAGATACGCAGTATTTT. This gives the protein CASSQASGRADTQYF.

This chain uses TRBV5-1 with TRBJ2-3; the match to TRBD2 covers 13 bases. J lost 2 bases, V lost 4 bases, and 7 bases had no gene match. This CDR3 has 17 residues. CDR1 is SGHRS, CDR2 YFSETQ, per germline. The CDR3 DNA reads TGCGCCAGCAGCGGCCCCGGGACTAGCGGGGCCACAGATACGCAGTATTTT. It encodes CASSGPGTSGATDTQYF.

V gene TRBV12-3 or TRBV12-4 combines with J gene TRBJ1-1; 8 bases line up with TRBD1. V trimming: 6 bases; J trimming: 4 bases; junction bases outside the gene matches: 4. This CDR3 is 13 amino acids long. DNA of the CDR3: TGTGCCAGCAGGCAGACAGGGGTCACTGAAGCTTTCTTT. It is translated as CASRQTGVTEAFF.